This T cell receptor beta chain was recorded in a study of vaccination and CD4 T cells after COVID-19. About the research overall: Cells were stimulated with overlapping spike peptide pools from SARS-CoV-2, HCoV-NL63, HCoV-OC43 and HCoV-229E. Study outcomes and limitations: Within the convalescent patients, spike mono-reactivity was found in 304 of 307 vaccine-specific clones. Convalescent participants were relatively few, and none had early post-infection timepoints studied.

The CDR3 runs 13 residues. CDR1 and CDR2 from the germline V gene are MNHEY and SMNVEV (reference sequence). V dropped 4 bases and J dropped 9; count of bases not matched to a gene: 8. To note about this clonotype: Its antigen is undetermined.

Time point described: late sampling 161 to 241 days after vaccination in a few convalescent patients. The treatment here: approximately nine-day PBMC culture with coronavirus spike peptide pools or control peptides (ViraFEST assay). Once peptide pools had expanded antigen-specific T cells, ViraFEST sequenced TCRs. Sequenced with the Oncomine TCR Beta short-read assay was DNA taken from cultured CD4+ T cells. Each CDR3 protein is one row after TCRdb ran MiXCR on the PCR reads. The sample holds around 18,000 distinct CDR3 sequences, 44% seen once. The sequence derives from a human donor who had recovered from COVID-19. The chain recombines TRBV27 with TRBJ2-5; 7 positions agree with TRBD2. The material was CD4+ T cells from blood, cultured in vitro, obtained about 7 months after SARS-CoV-2 vaccination. The CDR3 protein is CASSYLGGRAQYF. CDR3 sequence (DNA): TGTGCCAGCAGTTACCTCGGGGGGAGGGCCCAGTACTTC.